This TCR beta chain was found in a study of post-analysis software for immune sequencing data. Study background: The cohort encompassed relapsing-remitting, secondary progressive and progressive-relapsing multiple sclerosis disease courses.

Incorporated into the TCR beta cDNA libraries were unique molecular identifiers, which served to reduce PCR and sequencing biases. T cells numbering about 0.85 to 10 million yielded approximately 500,000 cDNA molecules. One entry per CDR3 protein results from TCRdb running MiXCR on the PCR reads. Among under 650,000 distinct CDR3 sequences, around 44% were seen once, and the ten largest hold more than 1.5%. As concerns this clonotype: Its specificity is not known.

After removal of 1 base from V and 3 bases from J, the junction contained 3 bases not matched to a gene. The CDR3 runs to 15 residues. Findings and caveats of the study: Five TRBV segments were more frequent in patients than controls; TRBV5-6, TRBV5-1 and TRBV20-1 belonged to this group.

This receptor was taken from a girl aged 10 to 17 with multiple sclerosis. This chain uses TRBV12-3 or TRBV12-4 with TRBJ1-5, with 7 bases lining up with TRBD1. Sequencing was done on a sample of blood. In DNA, the CDR3 is TGTGCCAGCAGTTTAGGGGGACAGATCAATCAGCCCCAGCATTTT. Amino acid sequence: CASSLGGQINQPQHF.